The 17 T cell receptor beta chains reported below all come from one sample, sequenced in a study of memory CD4+ T cells and cytomegalovirus serostatus. Single viable CD3+CD4+CD8-CD45RO+ cells were sorted as the memory CD4+ T cells. Method: immunoSEQ multiplex PCR; TCRdb's copy keeps in-frame clones and lacks some. The data contain about 96,000 clones, 75% to 90% of them singletons. Material: memory CD4+ T cells from blood. The receptors originated from an adult in good health and CMV-seropositive.

This sequence joins TRBV15 and TRBJ2-1, with D tentatively TRBD1 (5 bases). The CDR3 is made up of 16 amino acids. Looked up from germline, CDR1 is LNHNV and CDR2 is YYDKDF (reference sequence). Trimming cost V 0 bases and J 7 bases, with 16 bases left between them. This CDR3 reads CATSRDYYETENEQFF. The CDR3 DNA reads TGTGCCACCAGCAGAGATTATTATGAGACAGAGAATGAGCAGTTCTTC.

This chain uses TRBV7-9 with TRBJ2-1; TRBD1 agrees at 7 bases. The germline gives CDR1 SEHNR, CDR2 FQNEAQ (reference sequence). The V and J ends lost 5 bases and 3 bases, in that order; junction bases with no gene match: 1. The CDR3 covers 13 residues. The CDR3 DNA reads TGTGCCAGCAGCGGGGACAGCTACAATGAGCAGTTCTTC. Encoded protein: CASSGDSYNEQFF.

This chain joins TRBV5-5 and TRBJ2-1, with TRBD2 matching 11 bases. The CDR3 is made up of 17 amino acids. Germline V gene sequence: CDR1 SGHKS, CDR2 YYEKEE (reference sequence). V gave up 1 base and J gave up 4 bases; unmatched junction bases: 7. The CDR3 region is CASSLRSGRAEYNEQFF. The CDR3 nucleotides are TGTGCCAGCAGCTTGCGTAGCGGGAGGGCAGAATACAATGAGCAGTTCTTC.

J is TRBJ2-7 and V is TRBV10-3; 9 nucleotides align to TRBD1. J was trimmed by 2 bases and V by 4 bases; bases with no gene match: 6. The CDR3 loop spans 15 amino acids. From germline, CDR1 is ENHRY and CDR2 SYGVKD. The chain's CDR3 is CAISGGQGPTYEQYF. CDR3 sequence (DNA): TGTGCCATCAGTGGAGGACAGGGGCCCACCTACGAGCAGTACTTC.

The chain joins TRBV7-2 to TRBJ1-2, with 11 bases lining up with TRBD1. The junction had 5 bases not matched to a gene; V was cut back by 1 base and J by 4 bases. The germline V gene has CDR1 SGHTA and CDR2 FQGNSA. CDR3 length: 16 residues. The CDR3 bases are TGTGCCAGCAGCTTAGATGCTGGGACAGGGGGCTATGGCTACACCTTC. This gives the protein CASSLDAGTGGYGYTF.

This chain links TRBV29-1 with TRBJ1-2; 7 bases agree with TRBD1. The ends lost 6 bases at V and 6 bases at J; junction bases unmatched: 4. The CDR3 is 11 residues long. From germline, CDR1 is SQVTM and CDR2 ANQGSEA. CDR3 loop: CSVGTANGYTF. CDR3 nucleotides: TGCAGCGTAGGGACAGCTAATGGCTACACCTTC. Supplemented by reference TRBV29-1 and TRBJ1-2, the full variable domain reads SAVISQKPSRDICQRGTSLTIQCQVDSQVTMMFWYRQQPGQSLTLIATANQGSEATYESGFVIDKFPISRPNLTFSTLTVSNMSPEDSSIYLCSVGTANGYTFGSGTRLTVV.

The rearrangement joins TRBV19 to TRBJ2-5, with 12 nucleotides matching TRBD2. CDR3 length: 17 residues. Per the germline V gene, CDR1 is LNHDA and CDR2 is SQIVND (reference sequence). J was trimmed by 4 bases and V by 5 bases; bases with no gene match: 11. As DNA, the CDR3 is TGTGCCAGTAGTCCACTAGCGGGAGGAATCGCCCCAGAGACCCAGTACTTC. It translates to CASSPLAGGIAPETQYF.

V usage is TRBV18 and J usage is TRBJ2-7; 7 bases align to TRBD2. Trimming cost V 5 bases and J 1 base; bases outside gene matches: 2. This CDR3 has 13 amino acids. Per the germline V gene, CDR1 is KGHSH and CDR2 is LQKENI. The CDR3, as DNA: TGTGCCAGCTCAAGCGGGGTTTCCTACGAGCAGTACTTC. It codes for CASSSGVSYEQYF.

This chain links TRBV11-3 with TRBJ2-5, with D maybe TRBD1 (6 bases). The germline V gene encodes CDR1 SGHNT and CDR2 YENEEA. The CDR3 sequence is 13 residues long. V was cut by 2 bases and J by 5 bases, with 9 bases left in between. The CDR3 DNA reads TGTGCCAGCAGCTTAAATCAGGGGGAGACCCAGTACTTC. Protein sequence: CASSLNQGETQYF.

As to this clone: Other DNA sequences from this sample encode an identical CDR3 as well. J is TRBJ2-5 and V is TRBV18, with D tentatively TRBD1 (6 bases). Germline V gene lookup returns CDR1 KGHSH and CDR2 LQKENI. V lost 1 base and J 4 bases, leaving 7 bases between the germline ends. The CDR3 runs to 13 residues. CDR3 coding DNA: TGTGCCAGCTCACCACAACAGGGAGAGACCCAGTACTTC. Its protein product is CASSPQQGETQYF. The full variable domain, in which reference TRBV18 and TRBJ2-5 provide the parts outside the CDR3, is NAGVMQNPRHLVRRRGQEARLRCSPMKGHSHVYWYRQLPEEGLKFMVYLQKENIIDESGMPKERFSAEFPKEGPSILRIQQVVRGDSAAYFCASSPQQGETQYFGPGTRLLVL.

This clone was recorded a few times. The chain combines TRBV2 with TRBJ1-4, with TRBD1 matching over 8 bases. The length of the CDR3 is 14 residues. J was trimmed by 7 bases and V by 5 bases; bases with no gene match: 6. Germline assignment: CDR1 SNHLY and CDR2 FYNNEI. The DNA for the CDR3 is TGTGCCAGCAGTAAAGACAGGGGTGCTGAAAAACTGTTTTTT. Residues: CASSKDRGAEKLFF.

V and J are TRBV6-6 and TRBJ2-1, with TRBD2 matching 7 bases. This CDR3 is built from 16 residues. V was pared by 5 bases and J by 6 bases, with 13 bases of the junction left unmatched. Per germline, CDR1 MNHNY and CDR2 SVGAGI (reference sequence). The CDR3 nucleotides read TGTGCCAGCAGTAGCCCCTGGGGCGGGAGTCGCAATGAGCAGTTCTTC. This encodes CASSSPWGGSRNEQFF.

This clone was picked up one time. The V call is TRBV28, the J call TRBJ1-2; D remains unclear. Germline values: CDR1 MDHEN, CDR2 SYDVKM. V was pared by 2 bases and J by 5 bases, with 9 bases between. The CDR3 spans 13 residues. DNA for the CDR3: TGTGCCAGCAGTTTAGCATTGCCGTATGGCTACACCTTC. Protein: CASSLALPYGYTF.

This chain links TRBV27 with TRBJ1-5, with a weak D call TRBD1 (5 bases). V dropped 3 bases and J dropped 4 bases, with 10 bases sitting between them. CDR1 and CDR2 (germline): MNHEY, SMNVEV (reference sequence). This CDR3 has 14 amino acids. CDR3 DNA: TGTGCCAGCAGTTTGACCAGGGCAAATCAGCCCCAGCATTTT. It encodes CASSLTRANQPQHF.

The V call is TRBV28, the J call TRBJ2-1; unclear D gene. Per germline, CDR1 MDHEN and CDR2 SYDVKM. The CDR3 is made up of 18 amino acids. Trimming pared 4 bases from V and 0 bases from J, leaving 19 bases between. This CDR3 reads CASSSPGYYESSYNEQFF. The CDR3 DNA sequence: TGTGCCAGCAGTTCCCCCGGATACTACGAAAGCTCCTACAATGAGCAGTTCTTC.

The chain employs TRBV9 and TRBJ2-1; no clear D gene. The CDR3 runs 14 residues. The V gene lost 6 bases and the J gene lost 5 bases, with 15 bases spanning the gap. Germline lookup yields CDR1 SGDLS and CDR2 YYNGEE. The CDR3, as DNA: TGTGCCAGCACCCCCCAGAGCCGTGACAATGAGCAGTTCTTC. Its protein product is CASTPQSRDNEQFF.

The genes are TRBV7-2 and TRBJ1-5; the D is unclear. V gave up 1 base and J gave up 0 bases, with 4 bases separating them. The germline CDR1 and CDR2 sequences are SGHTA and FQGNSA. The CDR3 consists of 14 residues. The CDR3 nucleotides are TGTGCCAGCAGCTTAGATCGTAGCAATCAGCCCCAGCATTTT. This sequence encodes CASSLDRSNQPQHF.